This TCR beta chain was captured in a study of T cells after yellow fever vaccination. Study details: Fractions with few cells were prepared using SMART-Seq v4 Ultra Low Input.

TCR cDNA was made by 5'RACE template switching, adding a universal primer site and UMIs. Each CDR3 protein is one row after TCRdb ran MiXCR on the 5' RACE reads. This sample has under 350,000 distinct CDR3 sequences; roughly 4.3% occur once, and the top ten carry around 24%. With 6 bases removed from V and 3 bases from J, the gap between germline ends came to 8 bases. CDR1 SEHNR and CDR2 FQNEAQ come from the germline V gene (reference sequence). The CDR3 spans 12 residues. Overall study findings and caveats: In FACS-sorted repertoires, abundant clonotypes from the bulk population could appear as contaminants. The CD4 compartment and the CD8 compartment contained a small share of clonotypes in common.

In this sample, this clonotype turned up many times. The antigen remains undetermined. The chain is built from TRBV7-9 and TRBJ2-5; D remains ambiguous. Sequenced here: PBMCs, sampled 5 days after the yellow fever booster vaccination. This receptor was obtained from a man younger than 35 who received the YFV17D yellow fever vaccine. CDR3 region: CASSRAEETQYF. Here the CDR3 DNA reads TGTGCCAGCAGTCGGGCAGAAGAGACCCAGTACTTC.